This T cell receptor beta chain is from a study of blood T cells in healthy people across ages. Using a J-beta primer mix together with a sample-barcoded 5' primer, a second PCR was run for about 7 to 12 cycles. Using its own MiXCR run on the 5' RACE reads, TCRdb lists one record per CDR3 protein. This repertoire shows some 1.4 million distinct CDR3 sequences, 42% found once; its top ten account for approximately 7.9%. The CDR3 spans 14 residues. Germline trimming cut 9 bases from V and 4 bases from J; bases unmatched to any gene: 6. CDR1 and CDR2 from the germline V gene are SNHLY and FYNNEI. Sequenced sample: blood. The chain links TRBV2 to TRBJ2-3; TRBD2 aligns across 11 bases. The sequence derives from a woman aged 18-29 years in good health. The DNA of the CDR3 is TGTGCCAGAGGTAGCGGGGGGGTTTCAGATACGCAGTATTTT. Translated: CARGSGGVSDTQYF. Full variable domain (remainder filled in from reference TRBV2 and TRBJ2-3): EPEVTQTPSHQVTQMGQEVILRCVPISNHLYFYWYRQILGQKVEFLVSFYNNEISEKSEIFDDQFSVERPDGSNFTLKIRSTKLEDSAMYFCARGSGGVSDTQYFGPGTRLTVL.